The 14 T cell receptor beta chains in this list originate from one sample, sequenced in a study of blood T cell repertoires in COVID-19. Profiled with immunoSEQ multiplex PCR; TCRdb holds only in-frame clones, not every one. The repertoire includes 150,000 to 200,000 clones, approximately 90% of them detected once, and less than 2.5% sits in the top ten. The sample comprised peripheral blood. The receptors shown here come from a man between 18 and 35 years old with acute or convalescent COVID-19.

This chain links TRBV7-6 with TRBJ1-6; no clear D gene. The CDR3 has 17 residues. The germline V gene has CDR1 SGHVS and CDR2 FNYEAQ. V was shortened by 5 bases and J by 0 bases, with 14 bases between the two germline ends. The CDR3 sequence: CASSPLQSGSYNSPLHF. The CDR3 DNA follows: TGTGCCAGCAGCCCACTACAGAGCGGCTCCTATAATTCACCCCTCCACTTT.

V usage is TRBV4-1 and J usage is TRBJ2-2; D is unclear. Between the trimmed V and J ends, which lost 1 base and 8 bases, there was a span of 17 bases. The CDR3 length is 16 residues. Germline-derived CDR1 and CDR2 are MGHRA and YSYEKL. In nucleotides, the CDR3 is TGCGCCAGCAGCCAAGTTGCCCCGACTCTGGTAGGGGAGCTGTTTTTT. Translation gives CASSQVAPTLVGELFF.

This clone occurred once. The rearrangement links TRBV5-4 to TRBJ1-3; tentatively, D is TRBD1 (5 bases). The CDR3 totals 15 residues. Trimming removed 4 bases from V and 0 bases from J, with 11 bases in between. Germline CDR1 SGHNT, CDR2 YYREEE (reference sequence). CDR3: CASSGTGGSGNTIYF. The CDR3 DNA reads TGTGCCAGCAGCGGTACAGGCGGCTCTGGAAACACCATATATTTT. Looking up the rest from reference TRBV5-4 and TRBJ1-3 gives the full variable domain: ETGVTQSPTHLIKTRGQQVTLRCSSQSGHNTVSWYQQALGQGPQFIFQYYREEENGRGNFPPRFSGLQFPNYSSELNVNALELDDSALYLCASSGTGGSGNTIYFGEGSWLTVV.

The chain combines TRBV18 with TRBJ2-1; D is undetermined. Germline V gene lookup returns CDR1 KGHSH and CDR2 LQKENI. V lost 2 bases, J lost 13 bases, and 21 bases lay in between. The CDR3 consists of 15 residues. CDR3 in amino acids: CASSPVDSGQEYQFF. In nucleotides, the CDR3 is TGTGCCAGCTCACCAGTCGATTCTGGCCAGGAATATCAGTTCTTC.

This chain joins TRBV6-1 and TRBJ1-2, with D hard to call. CDR1 is MNHNS, CDR2 SASEGT, per germline. CDR3 length equals 13 residues. The germline V and J ends were trimmed by 1 base and 4 bases, with 7 bases remaining between them. In nucleotides, the CDR3 is TGTGCCAGCAGTGAAGGGCGGCCCTATGGCTACACCTTC. It is translated as CASSEGRPYGYTF.

The rearrangement joins TRBV27 to TRBJ2-2; D ambiguous. V lost 6 bases and J 1 base, leaving 3 bases between the germline ends. The germline V gene encodes CDR1 MNHEY and CDR2 SMNVEV (reference sequence). The CDR3 is 12 amino acids. The CDR3 is CASSRNTGELFF. In DNA, the CDR3 is TGTGCCAGCAGCAGGAACACCGGGGAGCTGTTTTTT.

The chain couples TRBV7-9 to TRBJ1-2, with 9 bases that match TRBD1. The V gene end was trimmed by 2 bases and the J gene end by 13 bases; junction bases not matched to a gene: 11. CDR1 SEHNR and CDR2 FQNEAQ come from the germline V gene (reference sequence). The CDR3 is 14 amino acids. The CDR3 coding sequence is TGTGCCAGCAGCTTACCATCTATGGGGACAGGGTGCACCTTC. Encoded protein: CASSLPSMGTGCTF.

The chain links TRBV2 to TRBJ1-4; 8 positions agree with TRBD1. Unmatched junction bases numbered 8, after V lost 6 bases and J lost 8 bases. The CDR3 contains 14 residues. Per germline, CDR1 SNHLY and CDR2 FYNNEI. CDR3: CASSEDRVKEKLFF. CDR3 DNA sequence: TGTGCCAGCAGCGAGGACAGGGTTAAGGAAAAACTGTTTTTT.

The chain is built from TRBV10-3 and TRBJ2-3, with a weak D call TRBD1 (5 bases). The germline V and J ends were trimmed by 4 bases and 2 bases, with 16 bases remaining between them. In germline, CDR1 is ENHRY, CDR2 SYGVKD. CDR3 length: 16 residues. CDR3 DNA: TGTGCCATCAGTGGGTGGGCGGACATATCCACAGATACGCAGTATTTT. This sequence encodes CAISGWADISTDTQYF.

The rearrangement uses TRBV19 and TRBJ1-3; TRBD1 matches 7 bases. Trimming at V came to 5 bases and at J to 4 bases, leaving 2 bases not matched to a gene. The CDR3 spans 13 residues. CDR1 is LNHDA, CDR2 SQIVND, per germline (reference sequence). CDR3: CASSSTGGNTIYF. The CDR3, as DNA: TGTGCCAGTAGTTCGACAGGGGGAAACACCATATATTTT.

This chain uses TRBV5-5 with TRBJ2-1, with TRBD1 as a possible D gene (6 bases). V lost 5 bases to trimming and J lost 0 bases, with 12 bases between them. The CDR3 contains 15 residues. The germline V gene has CDR1 SGHKS and CDR2 YYEKEE (reference sequence). CDR3: CASSSTQGSYNEQFF. The CDR3 DNA follows: TGTGCCAGCAGTTCTACACAGGGCTCCTACAATGAGCAGTTCTTC.

The V and J genes are TRBV7-6 and TRBJ2-1, with D uncertain. The CDR3 has 13 residues. Germline CDR1 is SGHVS and CDR2 is FNYEAQ. Trimming took off 0 bases at V and 7 bases at J, with 7 bases between the two ends. CDR3 in amino acids: CASSLATENEQFF. The CDR3 DNA sequence: TGTGCCAGCAGCTTAGCTACAGAGAATGAGCAGTTCTTC. Filled out from reference TRBV7-6 and TRBJ2-1, the complete variable domain reads GAGVSQSPRYKVTKRGQDVALRCDPISGHVSLYWYRQALGQGPEFLTYFNYEAQQDKSGLPNDRFSAERPEGSISTLTIQRTEQRDSAMYRCASSLATENEQFFGPGTRLTVL.

CDR3 nucleotides: TGTGCCTGGACCCCGAACAGGGGAGTGAACACCATATATTTT. Translating gives CAWTPNRGVNTIYF. The chain couples TRBV30 to TRBJ1-3; 7 bases map to TRBD1. Losses at the gene ends were 4 bases for V and 7 bases for J; bases not matched to a gene: 10. CDR1 is GTSNPN, CDR2 SVGIG, per germline (reference sequence). The CDR3 contains 14 residues.

V and J are TRBV29-1 and TRBJ2-7, with 7 bases fitting TRBD2. The germline gives CDR1 SQVTM, CDR2 ANQGSEA. This CDR3 has 15 amino acids. V shed 7 bases and J 0 bases; nucleotides not matched to a gene: 12. CDR3 region: CSADKSGASSYEQYF. The CDR3 DNA is TGCAGCGCTGATAAAAGCGGGGCGAGCTCCTACGAGCAGTACTTC.